The subject of this entry is one T cell receptor beta chain. The antigen is unknown. The CDR3 runs to 13 residues. The germline gives CDR1 MNHNY, CDR2 SVGAGI (reference sequence). The V end lost 3 bases, the J end lost 6 bases, and 11 bases lay between the germline ends. RNA was extracted and reverse transcribed into cDNA as the sequencing template. Measured with immunoSEQ multiplex PCR; TCRdb has only the in-frame clones, and not every one. The table has approximately 210,000 clones, under 80% seen once. The data stem from a study of CD8+ T cells in alopecia areata. About the research overall: It was 6 to 18 months of tofacitinib, and then there were 6 months off drug. Patients given treatment had severity scored by the percentage of scalp area affected.

The treatment denotes: oral pan-JAK inhibitor, 5-10 mg twice daily. Sorting from PBMCs produced CD4+ and CD8+ T cells. General study results and limits: Tofacitinib delivered significant drops in scalp clonality and in expanded CD8+ clones among the top 100.

The sequence derives from a human donor with alopecia areata. The sample was CD4+ T cells sorted from blood, taken at approximately week 50, from a patient treated with tofacitinib. J is TRBJ2-5 and V is TRBV6-6; D is possibly TRBD1 or TRBD2 (5 bases each). In DNA form, the CDR3 reads TGTGCCAGCAGTTATGGGGGAAGAAAGACCCAGTACTTC. It translates to CASSYGGRKTQYF.